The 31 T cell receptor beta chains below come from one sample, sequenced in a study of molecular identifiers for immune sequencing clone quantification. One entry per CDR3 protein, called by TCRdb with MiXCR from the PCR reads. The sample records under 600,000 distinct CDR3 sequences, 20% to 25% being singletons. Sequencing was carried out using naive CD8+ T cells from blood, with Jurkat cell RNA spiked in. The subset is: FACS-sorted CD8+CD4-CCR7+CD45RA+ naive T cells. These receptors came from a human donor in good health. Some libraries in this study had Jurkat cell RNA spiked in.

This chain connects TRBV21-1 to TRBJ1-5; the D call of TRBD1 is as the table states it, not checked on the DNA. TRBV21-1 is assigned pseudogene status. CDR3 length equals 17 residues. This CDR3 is CASSSIQGVFAYQPQHF. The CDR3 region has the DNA TGTGCCAGCAGCTCCATACAGGGTGTTTTCGCCTATCAGCCCCAGCATTTT.

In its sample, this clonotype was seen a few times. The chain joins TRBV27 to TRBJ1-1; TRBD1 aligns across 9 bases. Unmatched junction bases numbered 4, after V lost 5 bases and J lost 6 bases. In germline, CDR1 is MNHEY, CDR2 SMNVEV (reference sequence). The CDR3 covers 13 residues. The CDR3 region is CASSTGGIAEAFF. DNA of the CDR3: TGTGCCAGCAGTACAGGGGGCATAGCTGAAGCTTTCTTT.

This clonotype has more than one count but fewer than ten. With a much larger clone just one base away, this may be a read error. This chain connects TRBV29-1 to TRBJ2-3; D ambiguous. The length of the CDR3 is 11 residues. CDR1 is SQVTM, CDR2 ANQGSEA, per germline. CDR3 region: CSVGRTDTRYF. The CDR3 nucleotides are TGCAGCGTGGGCCGCACAGATACGCGGTATTTT.

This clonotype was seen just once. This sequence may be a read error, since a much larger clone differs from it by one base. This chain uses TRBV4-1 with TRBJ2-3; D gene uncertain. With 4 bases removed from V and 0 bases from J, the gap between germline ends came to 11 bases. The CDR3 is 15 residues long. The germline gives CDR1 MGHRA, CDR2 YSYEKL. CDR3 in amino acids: CASSRAPASTDTQYF. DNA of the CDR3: TGCGCCAGCAGCCGAGCCCCTGCGAGCACAGATACGCAGTATTTT.

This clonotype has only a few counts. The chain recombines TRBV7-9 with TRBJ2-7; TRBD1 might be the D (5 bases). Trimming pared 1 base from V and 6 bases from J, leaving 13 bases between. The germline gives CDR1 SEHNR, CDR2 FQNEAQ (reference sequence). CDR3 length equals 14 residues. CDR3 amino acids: CASSLDGAKGEQYF. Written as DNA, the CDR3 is TGTGCCAGCAGCTTAGATGGGGCTAAGGGCGAGCAGTACTTC.

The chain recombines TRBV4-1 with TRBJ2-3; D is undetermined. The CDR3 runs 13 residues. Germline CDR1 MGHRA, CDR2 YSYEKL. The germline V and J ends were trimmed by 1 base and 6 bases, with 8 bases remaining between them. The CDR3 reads CASSQVYGDTQYF. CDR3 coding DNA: TGCGCCAGCAGCCAAGTTTACGGGGATACGCAGTATTTT.

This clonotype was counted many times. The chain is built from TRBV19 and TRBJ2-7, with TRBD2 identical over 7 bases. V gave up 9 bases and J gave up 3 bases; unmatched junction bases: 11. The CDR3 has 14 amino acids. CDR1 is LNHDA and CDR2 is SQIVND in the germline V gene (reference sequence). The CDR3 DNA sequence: TGTGCCAGCAACCCGGGCCCGGGGGGCTACGAGCAGTACTTC. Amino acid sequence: CASNPGPGGYEQYF.

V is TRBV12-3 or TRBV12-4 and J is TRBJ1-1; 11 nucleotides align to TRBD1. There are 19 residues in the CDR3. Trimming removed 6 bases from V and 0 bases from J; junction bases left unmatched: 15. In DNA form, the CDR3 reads TGTGCCAGCAGACCGGACAGGGGGCATGTGGGCCGCATGAACACTGAAGCTTTCTTT. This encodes CASRPDRGHVGRMNTEAFF.

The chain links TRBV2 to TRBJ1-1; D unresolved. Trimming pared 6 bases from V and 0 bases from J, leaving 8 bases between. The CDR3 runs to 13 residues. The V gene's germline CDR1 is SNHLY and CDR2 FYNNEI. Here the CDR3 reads CASRPNMNTEAFF. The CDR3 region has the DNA TGTGCCAGCAGGCCGAACATGAACACTGAAGCTTTCTTT.

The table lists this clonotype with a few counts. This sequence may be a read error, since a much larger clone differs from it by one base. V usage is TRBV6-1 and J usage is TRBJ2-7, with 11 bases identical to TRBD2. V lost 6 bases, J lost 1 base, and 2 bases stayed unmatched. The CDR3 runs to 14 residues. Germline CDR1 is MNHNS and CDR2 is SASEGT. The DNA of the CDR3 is TGTGCCAGCAGCCCTAGCGGGAGGTCCTACGAGCAGTACTTC. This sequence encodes CASSPSGRSYEQYF.

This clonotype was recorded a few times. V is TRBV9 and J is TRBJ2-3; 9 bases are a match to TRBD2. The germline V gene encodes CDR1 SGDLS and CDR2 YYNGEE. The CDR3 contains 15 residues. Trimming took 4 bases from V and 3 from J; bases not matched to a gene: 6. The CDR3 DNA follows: TGTGCCAGCAGCACTACTAGCGGGCTTACAGATACGCAGTATTTT. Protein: CASSTTSGLTDTQYF.

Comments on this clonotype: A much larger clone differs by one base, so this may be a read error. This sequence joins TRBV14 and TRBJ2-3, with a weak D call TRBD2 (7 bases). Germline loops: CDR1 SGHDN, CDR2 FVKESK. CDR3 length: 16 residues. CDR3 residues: CASNQGLRGPTDTQYF. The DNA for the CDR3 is TGTGCCAGCAACCAAGGGCTGCGGGGGCCCACAGATACGCAGTATTTT.

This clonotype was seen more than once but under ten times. The CDR3 is CASSHPTRDSHWGELFF. CDR3 bases: TGTGCCAGCAGCCATCCTACTCGGGACAGTCATTGGGGGGAGCTGTTTTTT. J is TRBJ2-2 and V is TRBV7-2, with 7 bases identical to TRBD1. Germline V gene lookup returns CDR1 SGHTA and CDR2 FQGNSA. V was pared by 5 bases and J by 8 bases, with 17 bases of the junction left unmatched. This CDR3 is built from 17 residues.

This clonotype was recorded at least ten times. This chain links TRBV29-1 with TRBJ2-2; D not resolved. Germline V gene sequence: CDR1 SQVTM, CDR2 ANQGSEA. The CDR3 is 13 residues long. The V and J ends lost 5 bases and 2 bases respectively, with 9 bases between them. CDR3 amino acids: CSVTVSNTGELFF. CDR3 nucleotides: TGCAGCGTTACTGTGAGCAACACCGGGGAGCTGTTTTTT.

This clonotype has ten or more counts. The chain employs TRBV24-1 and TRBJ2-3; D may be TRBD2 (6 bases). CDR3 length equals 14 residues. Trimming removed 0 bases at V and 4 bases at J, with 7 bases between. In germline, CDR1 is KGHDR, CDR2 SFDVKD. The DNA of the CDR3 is TGTGCCACCAGTGATTTGACTAGCCCAGATACGCAGTATTTT. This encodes CATSDLTSPDTQYF.

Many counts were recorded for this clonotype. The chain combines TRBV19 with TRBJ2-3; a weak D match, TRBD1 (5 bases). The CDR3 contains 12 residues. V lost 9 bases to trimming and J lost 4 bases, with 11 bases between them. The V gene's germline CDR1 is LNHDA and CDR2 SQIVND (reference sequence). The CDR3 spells CASGQGPDTQYF. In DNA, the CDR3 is TGTGCCAGCGGCCAGGGCCCAGATACGCAGTATTTT.

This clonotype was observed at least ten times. The CDR3 region is CASSFWEESSTDTQYF. The CDR3 coding sequence is TGTGCCAGCAGCTTTTGGGAAGAATCTAGCACAGATACGCAGTATTTT. J is TRBJ2-3 and V is TRBV7-9; D not certain. Trimming pared 3 bases from V and 0 bases from J, leaving 13 bases between. Germline lookup yields CDR1 SEHNR and CDR2 FQNEAQ (reference sequence). This CDR3 region has 16 residues.

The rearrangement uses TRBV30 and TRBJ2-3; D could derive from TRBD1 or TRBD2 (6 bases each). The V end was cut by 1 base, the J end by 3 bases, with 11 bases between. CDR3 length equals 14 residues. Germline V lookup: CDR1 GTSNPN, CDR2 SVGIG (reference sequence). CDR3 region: CAWSAGAGTDTQYF. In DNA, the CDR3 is TGTGCCTGGAGTGCGGGGGCCGGGACAGATACGCAGTATTTT.

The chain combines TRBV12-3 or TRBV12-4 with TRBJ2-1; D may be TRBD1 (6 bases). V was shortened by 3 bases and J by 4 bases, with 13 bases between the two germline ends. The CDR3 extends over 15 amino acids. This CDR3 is CASSFSGQQYNEQFF. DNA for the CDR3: TGTGCCAGCAGTTTCTCCGGACAGCAGTACAATGAGCAGTTCTTC.

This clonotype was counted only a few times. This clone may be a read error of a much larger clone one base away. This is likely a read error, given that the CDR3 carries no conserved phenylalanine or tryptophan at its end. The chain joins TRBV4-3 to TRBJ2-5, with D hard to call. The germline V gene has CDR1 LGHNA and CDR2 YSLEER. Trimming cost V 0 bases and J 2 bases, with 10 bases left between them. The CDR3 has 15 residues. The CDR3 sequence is CASSQDPVGQETQYL. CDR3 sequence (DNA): TGCGCCAGCAGCCAAGATCCCGTCGGACAAGAGACCCAGTACCTC.

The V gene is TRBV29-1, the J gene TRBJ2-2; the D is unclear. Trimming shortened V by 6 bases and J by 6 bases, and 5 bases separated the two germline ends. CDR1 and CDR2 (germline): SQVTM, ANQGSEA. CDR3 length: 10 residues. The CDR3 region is CSVVAGELFF. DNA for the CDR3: TGCAGCGTCGTCGCCGGGGAGCTGTTTTTT.

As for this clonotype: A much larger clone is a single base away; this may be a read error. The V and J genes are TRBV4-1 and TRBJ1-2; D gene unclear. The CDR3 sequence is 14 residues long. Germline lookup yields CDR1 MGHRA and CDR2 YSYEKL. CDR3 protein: CASSPTTENYGHTF. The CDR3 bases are TGCGCCAGCAGCCCTACTACAGAGAACTATGGCCACACCTTC.

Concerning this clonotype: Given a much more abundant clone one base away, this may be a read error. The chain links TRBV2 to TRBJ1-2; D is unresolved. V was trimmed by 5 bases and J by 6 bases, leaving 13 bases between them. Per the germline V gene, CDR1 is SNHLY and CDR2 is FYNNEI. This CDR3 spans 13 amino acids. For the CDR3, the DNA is TGTGCCAGCAGTCCGGTGCCGAACCATGGCTACACCTTC. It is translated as CASSPVPNHGYTF.

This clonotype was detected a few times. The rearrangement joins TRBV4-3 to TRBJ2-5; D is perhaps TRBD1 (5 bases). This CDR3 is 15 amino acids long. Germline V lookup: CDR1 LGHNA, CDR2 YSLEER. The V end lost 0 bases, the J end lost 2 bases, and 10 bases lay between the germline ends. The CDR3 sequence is CASSQDVTDQETQYF. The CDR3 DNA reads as TGCGCCAGCAGCCAAGACGTGACAGATCAAGAGACCCAGTACTTC.

CDR3 nucleotide sequence: TGCGCCAGCAGCTCGGAGGAGGCGGGAGGGCCTGGGGATACGCAGTATTTT. It yields the protein CASSSEEAGGPGDTQYF. This chain links TRBV5-1 with TRBJ2-3, with TRBD2 matching over 9 bases. Germline CDR1 is SGHRS and CDR2 is YFSETQ. The trim removed 3 bases at V and 6 bases at J, leaving 14 bases unmatched. There are 17 residues in the CDR3.

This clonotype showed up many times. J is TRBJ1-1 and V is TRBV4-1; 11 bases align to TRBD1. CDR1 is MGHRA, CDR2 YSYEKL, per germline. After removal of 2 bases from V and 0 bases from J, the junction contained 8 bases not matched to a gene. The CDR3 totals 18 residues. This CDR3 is CASSQPGQGVKMNTEAFF. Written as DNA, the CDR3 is TGCGCCAGCAGCCAACCGGGACAGGGGGTGAAAATGAACACTGAAGCTTTCTTT.

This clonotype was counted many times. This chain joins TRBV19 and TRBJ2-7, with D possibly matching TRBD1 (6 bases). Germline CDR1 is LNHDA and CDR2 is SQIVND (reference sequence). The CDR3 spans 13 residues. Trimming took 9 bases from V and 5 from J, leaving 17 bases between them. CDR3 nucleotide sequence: TGTGCCAGCCAACAACAGGGATCGAACGAGCAGTACTTC. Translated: CASQQQGSNEQYF.

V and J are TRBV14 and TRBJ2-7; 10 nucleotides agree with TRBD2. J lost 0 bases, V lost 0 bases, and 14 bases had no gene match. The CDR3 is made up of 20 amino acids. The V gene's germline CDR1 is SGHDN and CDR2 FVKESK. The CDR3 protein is CASSQDRAGQAGGISYEQYF. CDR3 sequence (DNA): TGTGCCAGCAGCCAAGATCGCGCAGGGCAAGCGGGAGGGATCTCCTACGAGCAGTACTTC.

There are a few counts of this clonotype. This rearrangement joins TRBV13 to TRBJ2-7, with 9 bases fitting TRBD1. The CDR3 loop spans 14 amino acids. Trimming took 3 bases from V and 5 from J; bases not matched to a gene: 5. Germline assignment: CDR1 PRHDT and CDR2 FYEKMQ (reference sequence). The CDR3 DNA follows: TGTGCCAGCAGCTTCAGGACAGGGGTGGACGAGCAGTACTTC. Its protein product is CASSFRTGVDEQYF.

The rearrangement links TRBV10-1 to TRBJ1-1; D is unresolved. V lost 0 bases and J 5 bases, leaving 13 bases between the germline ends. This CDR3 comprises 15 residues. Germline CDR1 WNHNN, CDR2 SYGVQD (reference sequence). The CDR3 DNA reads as TGCGCCAGCAGTGAGTCGTACGGACCGGGAACTGAAGCTTTCTTT. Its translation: CASSESYGPGTEAFF.

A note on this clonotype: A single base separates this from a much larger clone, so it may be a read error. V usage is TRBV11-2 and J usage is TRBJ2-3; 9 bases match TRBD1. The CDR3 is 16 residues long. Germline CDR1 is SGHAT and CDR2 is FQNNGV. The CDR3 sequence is CASRTPGTGSADTQCF. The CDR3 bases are TGTGCCAGCAGAACTCCGGGGACAGGGTCCGCAGATACGCAGTGTTTT.